This T cell receptor beta chain was sequenced in a study of molecular identifiers for immune sequencing clone quantification. With 5 bases clipped from V and 0 bases from J, the junction kept 9 bases outside the gene matches. CDR3 length equals 16 residues. Germline loops: CDR1 MNHEY, CDR2 SMNVEV (reference sequence). In this sample, this clonotype turned up a few times. Its antigen is still unknown. Whole-study findings and limits: Amid approximately 1 million naive cells, spiked Jurkat TCR RNA from one cell was reportedly still detectable. Clones with over 20 RNA copies captured over 98% of effector molecules but under 1% of naive ones.

TCRdb recomputed calls from the PCR reads with MiXCR, one row per CDR3 protein. The repertoire has over 600,000 distinct CDR3 sequences, about 20% of them found once; the top ten carry roughly 0.83%. The CD8+CD4-CCR7+CD45RA+ phenotype defined the sorted naive CD8 T cells. This TCR was sampled from a human donor in good health. Some libraries in this study had Jurkat cell RNA spiked in. Sequenced material: naive CD8+ T cells from blood, with Jurkat cell RNA spiked in. Subset: FACS-sorted CD8+CD4-CCR7+CD45RA+ naive T cells. This rearrangement joins TRBV27 to TRBJ2-7; 8 positions agree with TRBD2. CDR3 sequence (DNA): TGTGCCAGCAGTCCCTTGAGCCGGGAGGGCTCCTACGAGCAGTACTTC. Translation gives CASSPLSREGSYEQYF.